A single sample is the source of the 25 T cell receptor beta chains below, sequenced in a study of CD8+CD57+ T cells in acquired aplastic anemia. Profiling that covered TCR beta VDJ and CDR3 relied on genomic DNA as its template. Via MiXCR, TCRdb re-called the reads, giving one row per CDR3 protein. The table shows 350,000 to 450,000 distinct CDR3 sequences, with about two thirds occurring only once. Sequencing input: sorted CD4+, CD8+, or CD8+CD57+ T cells (not recorded which) from PBMCs. These TCRs come from a human donor in good health, serving as a control.

CDR3 loop: CASSRDRTNYGYTF. The CDR3 DNA reads TGTGCCAGCAGTCGGGACCGTACTAACTATGGCTACACCTTC. The J gene is TRBJ1-2, the V gene TRBV5-4, with a possible D match to TRBD1 (5 bases). Trimming stripped 5 bases from V and 0 bases from J, with 11 bases between. The CDR3 covers 14 residues. CDR1 is SGHNT and CDR2 is YYREEE in the germline V gene (reference sequence).

The chain uses TRBV7-2 and TRBJ1-2; D may be TRBD1 (6 bases). Trimming cost V 0 bases and J 14 bases, with 22 bases left between them. The CDR3 length is 15 residues. From germline, CDR1 is SGHTA and CDR2 FQGNSA. CDR3 bases: TGTGCCAGCAGCTTAGCAAGGGGGGGAAAACTGTTTTTTACCTTC. Translating it yields CASSLARGGKLFFTF. The full variable domain, its missing parts supplied by reference TRBV7-2 and TRBJ1-2, is GAGVSQSPSNKVTEKGKDVELRCDPISGHTALYWYRQSLGQGLEFLIYFQGNSAPDKSGLPSDRFSAERTGGSVSTLTIQRTQQEDSAVYLCASSLARGGKLFFTFGSGTRLTVV.

V usage is TRBV25-1 and J usage is TRBJ2-5; 10 nucleotides agree with TRBD2. The J call may be faulty, since TRBJ2-7 better matches the DNA end. CDR1 is MGHDK and CDR2 is SYGVNS in the germline V gene. The CDR3 covers 16 residues. CDR3: CASSDSGLADSYEQYF. CDR3 DNA sequence: TGTGCCAGCAGTGACTCCGGACTAGCGGATTCCTACGAGCAGTACTTC.

Regarding this clonotype: The junction shows a germline mismatch at one end, possibly a read error. The chain's CDR3 is CASTAECYYGYTFF. The CDR3 coding sequence is TGTGCCAGCACCGCAGAGTGTTACTATGGCTACACCTTCTTC. The chain uses TRBV7-3 and TRBJ2-7, with D unresolved. The CDR3 contains 14 residues. CDR1 is SGHTA and CDR2 is FQGTGA in the germline V gene.

The rearrangement uses TRBV12-3 or TRBV12-4 and TRBJ2-1; TRBD1 agrees at 8 bases. Trimming at V came to 6 bases and at J to 9 bases, leaving 13 bases not matched to a gene. This CDR3 is 15 amino acids long. This CDR3 reads CASRYGQGLSGEQFF. In DNA, the CDR3 is TGTGCCAGCAGATACGGACAGGGTCTATCGGGTGAGCAGTTCTTC.

A few counts support this clonotype. The V and J genes are TRBV29-1 and TRBJ1-4, with 8 bases that match TRBD1. The CDR3 spans 15 residues. Germline lookup yields CDR1 SQVTM and CDR2 ANQGSEA. V trimming: 6 bases; J trimming: 6 bases; junction bases outside the gene matches: 12. CDR3 DNA sequence: TGCAGCGTGCAACTACAGGGGGAAGCCTATGAAAAACTGTTTTTT. It encodes CSVQLQGEAYEKLFF.

V and J are TRBV24-1 and TRBJ2-1; tentatively, D is TRBD1 (5 bases). V was pared by 1 base and J by 10 bases, with 10 bases between. The CDR3 consists of 13 residues. CDR1 is KGHDR, CDR2 SFDVKD, per germline. CDR3 bases: TGTGCCACCAGTGATTTACAGGTCAGGGAGCAGTTCTTC. Residues: CATSDLQVREQFF.

The chain is built from TRBV20-1 and TRBJ2-3; D may be TRBD2 (7 bases). This CDR3 region has 16 residues. The germline V gene has CDR1 DFQATT and CDR2 SNEGSKA (reference sequence). Trimming shortened V by 5 bases and J by 0 bases, and 18 bases separated the two germline ends. CDR3 sequence (DNA): TGCAGTGCTCACCACTACGCGGGGGCTAGCACAGATACGCAGTATTTT. The encoded protein is CSAHHYAGASTDTQYF.

This rearrangement joins TRBV20-1 to TRBJ1-3; 7 bases fit TRBD1. CDR1 and CDR2 (germline): DFQATT, SNEGSKA (reference sequence). This CDR3 region has 14 residues. The V gene end was trimmed by 5 bases and the J gene end by 8 bases; junction bases not matched to a gene: 12. The CDR3 DNA sequence: TGCAGTGCTTCACAGGGGAGGTACGAGCACACCATATATTTT. Protein product: CSASQGRYEHTIYF.

This clonotype was observed once. The chain uses TRBV29-1 and TRBJ1-1, with a weak D call TRBD1 (5 bases). CDR3 length: 14 residues. CDR1 SQVTM and CDR2 ANQGSEA come from the germline V gene. V was shortened by 4 bases and J by 1 base, with 13 bases between the two germline ends. The CDR3 sequence: CSVGVFGQNTEAFF. The CDR3 nucleotides read TGCAGCGTTGGGGTGTTCGGACAGAACACTGAAGCTTTCTTT.

As concerns this clonotype: This could be a read error, since a much larger clone is one nucleotide away. The rearrangement uses TRBV13 and TRBJ1-3, with D perhaps TRBD1 (6 bases). The CDR3 length is 14 residues. CDR1 and CDR2 from the germline V gene are PRHDT and FYEKMQ (reference sequence). The CDR3 is CTSSYQGRGNTIYF. CDR3 in DNA: TGTACCAGCAGCTACCAGGGGAGAGGAAACACCATATATTTT.

As for this clonotype: A read error may account for a junction end that differs from germline. This sequence joins TRBV7-2 and TRBJ2-5, with TRBD1 as a possible D gene (5 bases). The CDR3 totals 14 residues. From germline, CDR1 is SGHTA and CDR2 FQGNSA. The CDR3 protein is CASRQGTGMNTEAF. The CDR3 region has the DNA TGTGCCAGCAGGCAAGGAACAGGAATGAACACTGAAGCTTTC.

The chain carries TRBV20-1 and TRBJ1-2; TRBD1 aligns across 8 bases. CDR1 and CDR2 from the germline V gene are DFQATT and SNEGSKA (reference sequence). V gave up 6 bases and J gave up 5 bases; unmatched junction bases: 11. This CDR3 region has 14 residues. For the CDR3, the DNA is TGCAGTGCCCGACCCAGGGGGCTGTTATATGGCTACACCTTC. Translating it yields CSARPRGLLYGYTF.

This clonotype is a singleton in its sample. The chain is built from TRBV6-6 and TRBJ1-6; D is unresolved. The CDR3 is 15 residues long. Germline-derived CDR1 and CDR2 are MNHNY and SVGAGI (reference sequence). The V gene lost 8 bases and the J gene lost 10 bases, with 21 bases spanning the gap. The DNA for the CDR3 is TGTGCCAGCCTATTAGCGGCGGGGTCAGGATCACCCCTCCACTTT. Protein: CASLLAAGSGSPLHF.

The V and J genes are TRBV20-1 and TRBJ1-5; 8 bases fit TRBD1. V shed 5 bases, J shed 11 bases, and the junction held 11 bases outside the gene matches. Germline-derived CDR1 and CDR2 are DFQATT and SNEGSKA (reference sequence). The CDR3 extends over 13 amino acids. The CDR3 here is CSAAGGTGNTQHF. The CDR3 region has the DNA TGCAGTGCTGCAGGGGGCACTGGAAACACCCAGCATTTT.

The V call is TRBV5-5, the J call TRBJ1-3, with 7 nucleotides matching TRBD1. The ends lost 5 bases at V and 2 bases at J; junction bases unmatched: 13. CDR3 length: 17 amino acids. CDR1 is SGHKS, CDR2 YYEKEE, per germline (reference sequence). The CDR3 sequence is CASSSPARGQPGNTIYF. CDR3 sequence (DNA): TGTGCCAGCAGTTCCCCGGCGAGGGGACAGCCTGGAAACACCATATATTTT.

This clonotype was counted many times. The gene calls are TRBV6-1 and TRBJ1-1, with a weak D call TRBD1 (5 bases). This CDR3 spans 14 amino acids. The germline V gene encodes CDR1 MNHNS and CDR2 SASEGT. The V end was cut by 5 bases, the J end by 0 bases, with 10 bases between. CDR3 residues: CASSTGPMNTEAFF. CDR3 in DNA: TGTGCCAGCAGTACAGGACCCATGAACACTGAAGCTTTCTTT.

The genes are TRBV11-3 and TRBJ1-1; no firm D call. V was pared by 8 bases and J by 8 bases, with 12 bases between. CDR3 length: 11 amino acids. CDR1 and CDR2 (germline): SGHNT, YENEEA. In DNA, the CDR3 is TGTGCCAGCCCGCGTGCGACAGAAGCTTTCTTT. Translating gives CASPRATEAFF.

The sample holds one count of this clonotype. One end of the junction is discordant with germline, which a read error may explain. CDR3 coding DNA: TGTGCCAGCAGCTTACAGGCCTCTGGAAACACCACATATTTCTTT. This gives the protein CASSLQASGNTTYFF. This chain joins TRBV2 and TRBJ1-6, with D maybe TRBD1 (5 bases). Per germline, CDR1 SNHLY and CDR2 FYNNEI. The CDR3 totals 15 residues.

V usage is TRBV9 and J usage is TRBJ1-6; a possible D gene is TRBD1 (5 bases). Germline V gene lookup returns CDR1 SGDLS and CDR2 YYNGEE. Deletions cut 4 bases from V and 17 bases from J, with 22 bases between. The length of the CDR3 is 14 residues. Here the CDR3 DNA reads TGTGCCAGCAGCACTCCGCCCGGGGCTTCTGGCTTCCACTTT. Its translation: CASSTPPGASGFHF.

This clonotype occurred many times. The chain joins TRBV16 to TRBJ1-6; 7 bases fit TRBD1. CDR3 length equals 16 residues. V shed 4 bases and J 4 bases; nucleotides not matched to a gene: 7. Germline V lookup: CDR1 KGHSY, CDR2 FQNENV. CDR3 region: CASSLNRDRYNSPLHF. The CDR3 DNA sequence: TGTGCCAGCAGCCTCAATAGGGACAGATATAATTCACCCCTCCACTTT.

Many counts were recorded for this clonotype. The chain carries TRBV11-2 and TRBJ1-5; D uncertain. V gave up 8 bases and J gave up 7 bases, with 15 bases separating them. Germline loops: CDR1 SGHAT, CDR2 FQNNGV. The CDR3 totals 13 residues. In DNA form, the CDR3 reads TGTGCCAGCCAGAGTTACCCCACCCAGCCCCAGCATTTT. Translated: CASQSYPTQPQHF.

The V gene is TRBV14, the J gene TRBJ1-6; no definite D call. The length of the CDR3 is 14 residues. The V end lost 3 bases, the J end lost 13 bases, and 16 bases lay between the germline ends. Germline values: CDR1 SGHDN, CDR2 FVKESK. The CDR3 DNA follows: TGTGCCAGCAGCCACGGGGTCCGCGACTCTCCCCTCCACTTT. Its translation: CASSHGVRDSPLHF. Variable domain in full (rest from reference TRBV14 and TRBJ1-6): EAGVTQFPSHSVIEKGQTVTLRCDPISGHDNLYWYRRVMGKEIKFLLHFVKESKQDESGMPNNRFLAERTGGTYSTLKVQPAELEDSGVYFCASSHGVRDSPLHFGNGTRLTVT.

This chain joins TRBV7-3 and TRBJ2-7; D possibly corresponds to TRBD2 (5 bases). The CDR3 is 16 amino acids. Trimming removed 5 bases at V and 9 bases at J, with 26 bases between. Germline V CDR1 and CDR2: SGHTA, FQGTGA. The CDR3 nucleotides read TGTGCCAGCAGCGTAGCGTGGCGCGCCCTCGCCGACGTGCAGTACTTC. Protein sequence: CASSVAWRALADVQYF.

Notes on this clonotype: Sequence at one end of the junction differs from germline and may be a read error. The chain employs TRBV7-3 and TRBJ1-1, with D maybe TRBD1 (5 bases). The CDR3 consists of 13 residues. Germline V CDR1 and CDR2: SGHTA, FQGTGA. CDR3 sequence reads: CASSSQGDTQAFF. DNA for the CDR3: TGTGCCAGCAGCTCCCAGGGAGATACGCAGGCTTTTTTC.